The rows below give T cell receptor beta chains drawn from one sample of a study of shared clonotypes between healthy human individuals. Clones were read by immunoSEQ multiplex PCR, and TCRdb kept only the in-frame ones, dropping some. The sample has more than 550,000 clones, over 60% seen once. The sample was memory CD4+ T cells sorted from blood. The receptors stem from a woman between 25 and 40 years old in good health. CDR3s include the opening cysteine and the closing phenylalanine or tryptophan. D genes are given only for firm matches. Where a row states a size, it is once, few, many or the class of an expanded clone; other rows omit it.

clone_size d_call j_call v_call cdr3_aa
. . TRBJ1-3 TRBV7-9 CASSTSGAGNTIYF
few TRBD1 TRBJ1-4 TRBV5-1 CASSNGTGAGKLFF
. . TRBJ2-7 TRBV7-9 CASSLNPYEQYF
. TRBD1 TRBJ1-4 TRBV25-1 CASSDPGQVGNEKLFF
once . TRBJ1-5 TRBV27 CASSHGTGSNQPQHF
. . TRBJ1-4 TRBV2 CASSLSTEGEKLFF
. TRBD1 TRBJ1-1 TRBV6-6 CASSYDRVRDTEAFF
. TRBD2 TRBJ2-1 TRBV10-2 CASSERLAAYNEQFF
. TRBD2 TRBJ2-3 TRBV15 CATSPGGLLTDTQYF
. TRBD1 TRBJ2-1 TRBV6-7 CASRYGGTGVTYNEQFF
. TRBD1 TRBJ2-7 TRBV28 CATWGTVYNSDYEQYF
few . TRBJ2-1 TRBV6-1 CASSLTGTSNEQFF
. TRBD1 TRBJ1-2 TRBV19 CASSTSGTGDPTIRYGYTF
. . TRBJ1-5 TRBV15 CATSRKDSNQPQHF
. . TRBJ2-3 TRBV19 CASSRQGAGDTDTQYF
. . TRBJ1-3 TRBV19 CASSMGQSGNTIYF
. TRBD2 TRBJ2-1 TRBV10-2 CASRELAGGYNEQFF
. TRBD2 TRBJ2-2 TRBV7-8 CASSSAGAGTGELFF
. TRBD2 TRBJ2-3 TRBV28 CASSYTSGRSTDTQYF
. . TRBJ1-1 TRBV27 CASSPSKFVLTEAFF
. . TRBJ2-7 TRBV28 CASSLPGALSYEQYF
. TRBD1 TRBJ2-1 TRBV27 CASRSGGAYNNEQFF
. TRBD1 TRBJ2-7 TRBV28 CASSSPGQESYEQYF
. TRBD2 TRBJ2-3 TRBV25-1 CASSATGSAGEADTQYF
few . TRBJ2-3 TRBV7-9 CASSSSPSHTSTDTQYF
. . TRBJ2-7 TRBV6-1 CASSEVGPEYF
once . TRBJ2-1 TRBV11-2 CASSSHGAVNEQFF
. . TRBJ2-2 TRBV28 CASSLFGAGTGELFF
. . TRBJ1-1 TRBV28 CASGGDWTEAFF
. . TRBJ1-1 TRBV28 CASTLWGTEAFF